This T cell receptor (beta chain) was captured in a study of cytomegalovirus exposure and HLA in healthy donors. About the study: A preliminary data release comprised about 85 million unique TCRs obtained from HLA-typed donors. Whole-study results and caveats: For most TCR sequences rarity was the rule, although some public TCRs occurred in many donors. A later analysis showed HLA-associated TCR beta chains outstripping equally common others in clonal expansion.

Amplification used 60 Vbeta primers and 13 Jbeta primers. The table came from immunoSEQ multiplex PCR; TCRdb's copy has only in-frame clones and leaves some out. The table shows about 120,000 clones, with 81% occurring only once. Details on this clone: Its antigen remains unidentified.

The V end was cut by 5 bases, the J end by 5 bases, with 8 bases between. Germline V gene data show CDR1 as SGHTA and CDR2 as FQGNSA. The CDR3 covers 12 residues. Sequenced: PBMCs. The receptor was derived from a man between 18 and 35 years old in good health and CMV-seropositive. This chain connects TRBV7-2 to TRBJ2-3; D not resolved. CDR3 DNA: TGTGCCAGCAGCACCTCTAGAGATACGCAGTATTTT. Translating gives CASSTSRDTQYF.